Listed here is a single TCR beta chain. Purification of the CD8+ and CD4+ T cells relied on negative isolation, and TEMRA cells underwent FACS enrichment. An amount of RNA that ranged from about 0.45 to 1 ug was reverse transcribed with random hexamers. TCR beta CDR3 was amplified by immunoSEQ multiplex PCR. This amplification extended across 54 Vbeta and 13 Jbeta segments. TCRdb re-analysed the immunoSEQ multiplex PCR reads in MiXCR, keeping a single row per CDR3 protein. The data contain hundreds of thousands of distinct CDR3 sequences, approximately 85% of them singletons. The data derive from a study of CD8 T cells in Susac syndrome. Sequencing was carried out using CD8+ T cells from PBMCs. The source is a human donor with multiple sclerosis.

The CDR3 reads CASSLWRQISYEQYF. CDR3 sequence (DNA): TGTGCCAGCAGCTTATGGCGACAGATCTCCTACGAGCAGTACTTC. This chain joins TRBV5-8 and TRBJ2-7; tentative D call: TRBD1 (5 bases). Germline CDR1 is SGHTS and CDR2 is YDEGEE. CDR3 length: 15 amino acids. Trimming pared 2 bases from V and 0 bases from J, leaving 12 bases between.